The 27 T cell receptor beta chains below come from one sample, sequenced in a study of shared clonotypes between healthy human individuals. TCRdb's table, derived via immunoSEQ multiplex PCR, lists solely in-frame clones and lacks some. Among approximately 740,000 clones listed, about 92% were seen once. Cells designated naive CD8 were CD45RO-negative and were positively selected for CCR7, with terminally differentiated effector memory CD45RA+ cells excluded. Source material: naive CD8+ T cells sorted from blood. These receptors were obtained from a man aged 25-45 years in good health.

The genes are TRBV12-5 and TRBJ2-2; D is perhaps TRBD2 (6 bases). The germline V and J ends were trimmed by 3 bases and 0 bases, with 20 bases remaining between them. The length of the CDR3 is 19 residues. Germline values: CDR1 LGHNT, CDR2 FRNRAP. CDR3 amino acids: CASGLDSSGEIANTGELFF. The CDR3 bases are TGTGCTAGTGGTTTAGACAGTAGCGGAGAAATCGCGAACACCGGGGAGCTGTTTTTT.

CDR3 protein: CASSTSITYEQYF. The CDR3 DNA reads TGTGCCAGCAGTACATCCATCACATACGAGCAGTACTTC. The chain joins TRBV25-1 to TRBJ2-7; no clear D. V gave up 5 bases and J gave up 4 bases, with 12 bases separating them. Looked up from germline, CDR1 is MGHDK and CDR2 is SYGVNS. CDR3 length: 13 amino acids.

This rearrangement joins TRBV6-1 to TRBJ1-5, with 7 bases fitting TRBD1. The CDR3 is made up of 14 amino acids. Per germline, CDR1 MNHNS and CDR2 SASEGT. The trim removed 6 bases at V and 4 bases at J, leaving 6 bases unmatched. CDR3 DNA sequence: TGTGCCAGCAGCTCAGGGGGTCTGAATCAGCCCCAGCATTTT. It encodes CASSSGGLNQPQHF.

The chain couples TRBV28 to TRBJ2-7, with 7 bases matching TRBD2. This CDR3 comprises 13 residues. Germline V lookup: CDR1 MDHEN, CDR2 SYDVKM. The V and J ends lost 3 bases and 4 bases, in that order; junction bases with no gene match: 3. The CDR3 spells CASSFWGGYEQYF. CDR3 DNA sequence: TGTGCCAGCAGTTTCTGGGGAGGGTACGAGCAGTACTTC.

The rearrangement uses TRBV6-5 and TRBJ1-1; D might be TRBD1 (5 bases). CDR1 and CDR2 from the germline V gene are MNHEY and SVGAGI. Trimming took off 6 bases at V and 7 bases at J, with 15 bases between the two ends. The CDR3 is 13 amino acids. CDR3 DNA: TGTGCCAGCAGGGGGGGGAGTGGGAGTGAAGCTTTCTTT. Encoded protein: CASRGGSGSEAFF.

The rearrangement joins TRBV6-5 to TRBJ2-1, with D possibly TRBD1 on 6 matching bases. V lost 0 bases and J lost 4, with 13 bases in between. The germline gives CDR1 MNHEY, CDR2 SVGAGI. The CDR3 sequence is 16 residues long. Here the CDR3 reads CASSYSGRGTYNEQFF. In DNA, the CDR3 is TGTGCCAGCAGTTACTCAGGCAGGGGCACGTACAATGAGCAGTTCTTC.

This rearrangement joins TRBV7-9 to TRBJ2-1; D is possibly TRBD2 (5 bases). The V gene's germline CDR1 is SEHNR and CDR2 FQNEAQ (reference sequence). The CDR3 is 15 amino acids. Trimming cost V 4 bases and J 0 bases, with 10 bases left between them. Here the CDR3 reads CASSSGLGSYNEQFF. CDR3 nucleotide sequence: TGTGCCAGCAGCTCAGGACTGGGCTCCTACAATGAGCAGTTCTTC.

The chain uses TRBV30 and TRBJ2-5, with D tentatively TRBD1 (6 bases). V was trimmed by 5 bases and J by 0 bases, leaving 13 bases between them. The CDR3 runs to 14 residues. Germline loops: CDR1 GTSNPN, CDR2 SVGIG (reference sequence). The CDR3 DNA sequence: TGTGCCTGGGAGGGGGACGGGGACCAAGAGACCCAGTACTTC. Amino acids: CAWEGDGDQETQYF.

This clone showed up just once. The J gene is TRBJ2-7, the V gene TRBV15; D is tentatively TRBD1 or TRBD2 (5 bases each). Trimming shortened V by 5 bases and J by 1 base, and 15 bases separated the two germline ends. This CDR3 comprises 15 residues. The germline V gene encodes CDR1 LNHNV and CDR2 YYDKDF (reference sequence). The CDR3 protein is CATSEYSGTSYEQYF. CDR3 bases: TGTGCCACCAGCGAATACTCCGGGACGTCCTACGAGCAGTACTTC.

The chain recombines TRBV7-9 with TRBJ1-2; D unclear. Germline values: CDR1 SEHNR, CDR2 FQNEAQ (reference sequence). The ends were cut back, 5 bases at V and 0 bases at J, with 13 bases in the middle. The CDR3 has 15 amino acids. Here the CDR3 DNA reads TGTGCCAGCAGCCCCGGTTGGGAAGCTAACTATGGCTACACCTTC. This translates into CASSPGWEANYGYTF.

This chain uses TRBV10-2 with TRBJ2-5, with D possibly being TRBD2 (6 bases). Between the trimmed V and J ends, which lost 0 bases and 5 bases, there was a span of 10 bases. CDR1 is WSHSY and CDR2 is SAAADI in the germline V gene. The CDR3 runs 14 residues. The CDR3 region is CASSESAGGETQYF. The CDR3 DNA reads TGCGCCAGCAGTGAGTCAGCGGGTGGGGAGACCCAGTACTTC.

The rearrangement uses TRBV19 and TRBJ2-1; TRBD2 aligns across 8 bases. Trimming cost V 5 bases and J 2 bases; bases outside gene matches: 11. The CDR3 sequence is 17 residues long. Germline V gene sequence: CDR1 LNHDA, CDR2 SQIVND (reference sequence). CDR3 nucleotides: TGTGCCAGTAGTTCCCCCCTAGCGGGCCCCACCTACAATGAGCAGTTCTTC. Residues: CASSSPLAGPTYNEQFF.

This clone was seen a single time. The chain uses TRBV9 and TRBJ2-1, with 9 bases lining up with TRBD2. Germline V gene data show CDR1 as SGDLS and CDR2 as YYNGEE. The CDR3 has 17 amino acids. V was pared by 0 bases and J by 5 bases, with 9 bases of the junction left unmatched. The chain's CDR3 is CASSVAISGSADNEQFF. The CDR3 DNA reads TGTGCCAGCAGCGTAGCTATTAGCGGGAGTGCCGACAATGAGCAGTTCTTC. The variable domain in full, with the rest retrieved from reference TRBV9 and TRBJ2-1, is DSGVTQTPKHLITATGQRVTLRCSPRSGDLSVYWYQQSLDQGLQFLIQYYNGEERAKGNILERFSAQQFPDLHSELNLSSLELGDSALYFCASSVAISGSADNEQFFGPGTRLTVL.

This chain links TRBV7-6 with TRBJ2-1; 8 positions agree with TRBD2. The CDR3 length is 16 residues. Germline V gives CDR1 SGHVS, CDR2 FNYEAQ. Trimming cost V 1 base and J 0 bases; bases outside gene matches: 2. In nucleotides, the CDR3 is TGTGCCAGCAGCTTAGTAGCGGGGCGCTCCTACAATGAGCAGTTCTTC. It translates to CASSLVAGRSYNEQFF.

V and J are TRBV29-1 and TRBJ2-3; 7 nucleotides agree with TRBD1. V lost 1 base, J lost 2 bases, and 9 bases stayed unmatched. Germline CDR1 SQVTM, CDR2 ANQGSEA. CDR3 length: 16 residues. The DNA of the CDR3 is TGCAGCGTTGAAGGTTCCCGGGACAGACCCACAGATACGCAGTATTTT. It is translated as CSVEGSRDRPTDTQYF.

The chain joins TRBV27 to TRBJ2-7, with TRBD1 matching 9 bases. CDR1 is MNHEY, CDR2 SMNVEV, per germline (reference sequence). The ends lost 3 bases at V and 2 bases at J; junction bases unmatched: 5. CDR3 length: 15 amino acids. CDR3 sequence (DNA): TGTGCCAGCAGTTTTTCCCGGGACAGGGCCTACGAGCAGTACTTC. This translates into CASSFSRDRAYEQYF.

This chain links TRBV6-4 with TRBJ2-2; TRBD2 matches at 8 bases. Germline V gene sequence: CDR1 MRHNA, CDR2 SNTAGT. Trimming removed 4 bases from V and 6 bases from J; junction bases left unmatched: 7. CDR3 length: 15 residues. CDR3 residues: CASSVSGSKAGELFF. CDR3 bases: TGTGCCAGCAGTGTGAGCGGGAGTAAGGCCGGGGAGCTGTTTTTT.

The chain employs TRBV7-9 and TRBJ2-5; 8 bases match TRBD1. The CDR3 extends over 15 amino acids. Germline V gene data show CDR1 as SEHNR and CDR2 as FQNEAQ (reference sequence). V lost 6 bases and J lost 5; bases outside the gene matches: 11. The CDR3 spells CASRDRDRMQETQYF. The CDR3 DNA reads TGTGCCAGCAGGGATCGGGACAGGATGCAGGAGACCCAGTACTTC.

The chain is built from TRBV9 and TRBJ2-3; TRBD2 matches at 9 bases. V was clipped by 1 base and J by 4 bases; unmatched bases: 7. Germline-derived CDR1 and CDR2 are SGDLS and YYNGEE. This CDR3 has 16 residues. CDR3 in amino acids: CASSVLAGAIPDTQYF. CDR3 in DNA: TGTGCCAGCAGCGTATTAGCGGGAGCTATCCCAGATACGCAGTATTTT.

V is TRBV4-3 and J is TRBJ2-5; D remains unclear. V lost 3 bases and J lost 2, with 13 bases in between. The CDR3 spans 15 residues. CDR1 LGHNA and CDR2 YSLEER come from the germline V gene. The CDR3 protein is CASSQYDGYQETQYF. The CDR3 DNA sequence: TGCGCCAGCAGCCAGTATGACGGCTATCAAGAGACCCAGTACTTC.

This clone was detected only once. The chain combines TRBV21-1 with TRBJ2-7. TRBV21-1 is designated a pseudogene. The CDR3 runs to 17 residues. The CDR3 coding sequence is TGTGCCAGCAGCAAAGACTCGTTCTGGAAATGGGGCTACGAGCAGTACTTC. It specifies CASSKDSFWKWGYEQYF.

This chain joins TRBV7-6 and TRBJ2-2, with 8 nucleotides matching TRBD1. Germline trimming cut 7 bases from V and 6 bases from J; bases unmatched to any gene: 4. The CDR3 totals 13 residues. Germline-derived CDR1 and CDR2 are SGHVS and FNYEAQ. In nucleotides, the CDR3 is TGTGCCAGCATCACACAGGGGGCCGGGGAGCTGTTTTTT. Protein sequence: CASITQGAGELFF.

The rearrangement uses TRBV30 and TRBJ2-1, with 8 bases lining up with TRBD2. V gave up 3 bases and J gave up 5 bases; unmatched junction bases: 12. This CDR3 contains 16 residues. Per the germline V gene, CDR1 is GTSNPN and CDR2 is SVGIG (reference sequence). The CDR3 sequence: CAWSETGTSINNEQFF. The CDR3, as DNA: TGTGCCTGGAGCGAAACCGGGACTAGTATCAACAATGAGCAGTTCTTC.

The chain is built from TRBV19 and TRBJ1-1, with TRBD1 identical over 7 bases. Germline CDR1 is LNHDA and CDR2 is SQIVND (reference sequence). Trimming at V came to 6 bases and at J to 3 bases, leaving 13 bases not matched to a gene. This CDR3 comprises 16 residues. The CDR3 spells CASSPGTDVRDTEAFF. The DNA of the CDR3 is TGTGCCAGTAGCCCCGGGACAGACGTAAGGGACACTGAAGCTTTCTTT.

The chain uses TRBV27 and TRBJ2-5, with a possible D match to TRBD1 (6 bases). Germline assignment: CDR1 MNHEY and CDR2 SMNVEV (reference sequence). The CDR3 has 15 residues. Trimming took 4 bases from V and 5 from J, leaving 17 bases between them. CDR3 loop: CASSSATGNQETQYF. The CDR3, as DNA: TGTGCCAGCAGTTCCGCAACAGGGAATCAGGAGACCCAGTACTTC.

V gene TRBV5-1 combines with J gene TRBJ1-4; D might be TRBD1 (5 bases). The CDR3 has 15 residues. Per germline, CDR1 SGHRS and CDR2 YFSETQ. V was trimmed by 5 bases and J by 6 bases, leaving 17 bases between them. The CDR3 loop reads CASSRLRDGDEKLFF. In DNA form, the CDR3 reads TGCGCCAGCAGTAGGCTCCGGGACGGGGATGAAAAACTGTTTTTT.

The chain has TRBV5-1 and TRBJ2-7, with 11 bases identical to TRBD1. This CDR3 has 16 residues. V was pared by 4 bases and J by 2 bases, with 8 bases of the junction left unmatched. Germline values: CDR1 SGHRS, CDR2 YFSETQ. CDR3 DNA sequence: TGCGCCAGCAGCCGGAGGGAGGGACAGGGGGCCTACGAGCAGTACTTC. Protein: CASSRREGQGAYEQYF. The entire variable domain, with the rest obtained from reference TRBV5-1 and TRBJ2-7, is as follows: KAGVTQTPRYLIKTRGQQVTLSCSPISGHRSVSWYQQTPGQGLQFLFEYFSETQRNKGNFPGRFSGRQFSNSRSEMNVSTLELGDSALYLCASSRREGQGAYEQYFGPGTRLTVT.